This T cell receptor beta chain was documented in a study of blood T cell repertoires in COVID-19. Study-wide background: Nucleic acid was either cDNA or gDNA, and it came from T cells, B-cell-depleted T cells, or PBMCs.

CDR1 is SGHKS and CDR2 is YYEKEE in the germline V gene (reference sequence). The CDR3 has 14 residues. V was pared by 4 bases and J by 1 base, with 9 bases between. A single count supports this clone. Data came from immunoSEQ multiplex PCR; TCRdb stores just in-frame clones and leaves some out. The sample includes more than 150,000 clones, approximately 80% of them seen just once. The receptor's source is a woman between 45 and 65 years old with acute or convalescent COVID-19. Sequenced sample: peripheral blood. The chain links TRBV5-5 to TRBJ1-5; tentatively, D is TRBD1 (5 bases). CDR3 sequence reads: CASSHGHSNQPQHF. The CDR3 DNA sequence: TGTGCCAGCAGCCACGGACACAGCAATCAGCCCCAGCATTTT.